This TCR beta chain appears in the sequencing data of a study of blood T cell repertoires in COVID-19 (dated by TCRdb to 2018 to 2020). As for the study more broadly: Samples from collaborators originated in the United States, Italy and Spain and spanned both the acute and convalescent phases of COVID-19. The material from the prospective study consisted of cDNA or gDNA derived from T cells, B-cell-depleted T cells, or PBMCs. Deeply sampled blood TCRbeta repertoires from subjects exposed to, actively infected with, or recovered from COVID-19 were included in the dataset. The repertoires were made available in a free public database intended to serve as a resource for research on the immune response to SARS-CoV-2. Samples were obtained from the ongoing ImmuneRACE study (first 160 participants) and from about 1,300 subjects provided by 6 global collaborators. A de-identified subject ID, COVID-19 status, age in years and sex were almost always included in the sample metadata. Where available, HLA class I and class II types were taken from metadata supplied by the sample provider and were not determined by assay-based typing.

Collaborating institutions collected whole blood in K2EDTA tubes following their own protocols. Collaborator samples were shipped for TCRbeta analysis as frozen whole blood, isolated PBMCs, or DNA extracted from either sample type. Points on this clone: Its specific antigen is unknown. Base-call qualities are not available, and no considerably larger clone is one nucleotide away.

TCRbeta CDR3 regions were amplified from genomic DNA using the immunoSEQ Assay, a bias-controlled multiplex PCR. Processing in the source paper ran as follows. Nucleated cell counts per sample were estimated from amplification of reference gene primers within the assay. To quantify the absolute abundance of each unique TCRbeta CDR3 rearrangement, sequence reads were collapsed and filtered. For each sample, productive Simpson clonality was calculated as the square root of Simpson's diversity index across productive rearrangements. TCRdb obtained this table from immuneACCESS and retained in-frame rearrangements with V and J assigned. These tables miss some clones; where compared with another copy, unresolved V genes account for less than half of the shortfall, and the remainder is unexplained. For V, J and clone size, that table is used; D and trimming come from the DNA. The sample table shows about 67,000 clones, and 86% are seen once. The ten largest clonotypes hold 3.5% to 5% of the sample.

What the study reported, not specific to this receptor: The quantity of clinical and demographic metadata differed by source and by participant and was supplied without curation.

This receptor was taken from a man between 50 and 59 years old with active COVID-19. The sample was peripheral blood.

The DNA reads TGTGCCAGCTCACCTGACAGAGTTGAAGCTTTCTTT. This gives the protein CASSPDRVEAFF. The chain is made from TRBV18 and TRBJ1-1, and possibly TRBD1, on 5 matching bases. Taken from the germline V gene, the CDR1 and CDR2 loops are KGHSH and LQKENI. V and J are truncated by 3 bases and 7 bases respectively, leaving an intervening sequence of 9 bases. Counted from cysteine to phenylalanine, this CDR3 has 12 amino acids. Of the read, only the CDR3 DNA is kept; its 36 bases are in frame from base 1.